This record looks at one T cell receptor (beta chain) sequence and its context. Its antigen remains unknown. The sample belongs to a study of T cell repertoires in cytomegalovirus infection. For the study at large: Both a matching HLA type and CMV infection were indicated by public TCR beta signatures.

V was trimmed by 8 bases and J by 5 bases, leaving 18 bases between them. The CDR3 loop spans 15 amino acids. Germline values: CDR1 KGHDR, CDR2 SFDVKD. TCRdb called the reads again in MiXCR, with one record for every CDR3 protein. The sample lists roughly 310,000 distinct CDR3 sequences, roughly a sixth seen once, with 12% in the top ten. Study-wide findings and caveats: Cumulated frequencies of public TCR beta families served to identify carriers of CMV plus the relevant HLA. The ex vivo response was dominated by HLA-C-restricted CMV-specific TCR beta clonotypes.

The source is a human donor in good health (CMV status not recorded). Some clones in this sample may be carry-over from other donors' samples. Sequencing input: PBMCs. The chain couples TRBV24-1 to TRBJ2-1; either TRBD1 or TRBD2 may supply D (5 bases each). CDR3 amino acids: CATIPPGHGDNEQFF. CDR3 coding DNA: TGTGCCACCATCCCGCCGGGGCACGGGGACAATGAGCAGTTCTTC.